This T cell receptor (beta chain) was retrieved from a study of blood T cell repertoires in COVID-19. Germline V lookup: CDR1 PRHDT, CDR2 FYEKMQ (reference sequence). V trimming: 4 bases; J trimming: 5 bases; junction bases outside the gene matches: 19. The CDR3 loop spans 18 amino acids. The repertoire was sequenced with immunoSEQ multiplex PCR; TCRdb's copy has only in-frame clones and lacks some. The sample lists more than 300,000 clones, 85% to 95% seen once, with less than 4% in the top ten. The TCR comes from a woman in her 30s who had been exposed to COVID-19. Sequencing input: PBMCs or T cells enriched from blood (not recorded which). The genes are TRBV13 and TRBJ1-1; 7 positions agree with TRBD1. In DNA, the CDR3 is TGTGCCAGCAGCTCAATAGGATTGAGGGGGCGCGGGGGGACTGAAGCTTTCTTT. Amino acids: CASSSIGLRGRGGTEAFF.